One sample yielded the 25 T cell receptor beta chains listed below, sequenced in a study of cytomegalovirus exposure and HLA in healthy donors (dated by TCRdb to about 2017). Library construction relied on the immunoSEQ multiplex PCR assay. Sourced from immuneACCESS, this table was stored by TCRdb with only in-frame sequences that have V and J called. A share of the clones is absent; for the studies checked, an unresolved V gene accounts for under half, and the remainder has no known explanation. The sample includes 200,000 or so clones, with 84% observed a single time. Of the sample, 13% falls within the top ten clones. Specimen: PBMCs. The receptors derive from a woman aged 30 to 39 in good health and CMV-seropositive.

The chain joins TRBV28 to TRBJ2-1, with 8 bases lining up with TRBD1. The CDR3 runs to 14 residues. Trimming removed 6 bases from V and 9 bases from J; junction bases left unmatched: 10. CDR1 MDHEN and CDR2 SYDVKM come from the germline V gene. The CDR3 loop is CASSPLQGASEQFF. In nucleotides, the CDR3 is TGTGCCAGCAGCCCACTCCAGGGGGCGAGTGAGCAGTTCTTC.

The V gene is TRBV12-5, the J gene TRBJ2-6; tentatively, D is TRBD1 (5 bases). This CDR3 is built from 18 residues. The V gene's germline CDR1 is LGHNT and CDR2 FRNRAP. Trimming pared 5 bases from V and 5 bases from J, leaving 22 bases between. This CDR3 reads CASGTTHAGQSRANVLTF. The CDR3 DNA follows: TGTGCTAGTGGTACTACACATGCAGGACAAAGTCGGGCCAACGTCCTGACTTTC.

CDR3 loop: CASSAEGARQPQHF. The DNA of the CDR3 is TGTGCCAGCAGTGCCGAAGGGGCCAGGCAGCCCCAGCATTTT. The chain links TRBV6-1 to TRBJ1-5; maybe TRBD1 (5 bases). V dropped 4 bases and J dropped 7 bases, with 14 bases sitting between them. Germline CDR1 and CDR2: MNHNS and SASEGT. This CDR3 has 14 amino acids.

The genes are TRBV2 and TRBJ2-1, with TRBD2 identical over 12 bases. Germline CDR1 is SNHLY and CDR2 is FYNNEI. The CDR3 is made up of 15 amino acids. Trimming at V came to 6 bases and at J to 4 bases, leaving 4 bases not matched to a gene. CDR3 in amino acids: CASRVTSGSYNEQFF. The CDR3 DNA reads as TGTGCCAGCAGAGTGACTAGCGGGAGTTACAATGAGCAGTTCTTC.

This clone was picked up one time. This chain joins TRBV11-3 and TRBJ2-7, with a weak D call TRBD1 (6 bases). Germline V CDR1 and CDR2: SGHNT, YENEEA. This CDR3 has 13 amino acids. The V end was cut by 3 bases, the J end by 3 bases, with 9 bases between. This CDR3 reads CASSLDRDYEQYF. The CDR3 bases are TGTGCCAGCAGCTTGGACAGAGACTACGAGCAGTACTTC.

The V and J genes are TRBV11-2 and TRBJ2-6; TRBD1 agrees at 9 bases. Germline V gene lookup returns CDR1 SGHAT and CDR2 FQNNGV. V shed 4 bases, J shed 1 base, and the junction held 5 bases outside the gene matches. The CDR3 has 17 residues. CDR3 loop: CASSSRQGGSGANVLTF. The CDR3 DNA follows: TGTGCCAGCAGCTCACGACAGGGGGGGTCTGGGGCCAACGTCCTGACTTTC.

The gene calls are TRBV29-1 and TRBJ1-1, with D tentatively TRBD1 (6 bases). Germline CDR1 reads SQVTM; CDR2 reads ANQGSEA. V dropped 5 bases and J dropped 4 bases, with 17 bases sitting between them. The CDR3 covers 14 residues. DNA of the CDR3: TGCAGCGTTCAGGTGGGGGGGCGCGGCACTGAAGCTTTCTTT. Amino acid sequence: CSVQVGGRGTEAFF. Full variable domain (missing parts from reference TRBV29-1 and TRBJ1-1): SAVISQKPSRDICQRGTSLTIQCQVDSQVTMMFWYRQQPGQSLTLIATANQGSEATYESGFVIDKFPISRPNLTFSTLTVSNMSPEDSSIYLCSVQVGGRGTEAFFGQGTRLTVV.

The gene calls are TRBV27 and TRBJ1-1, with D unresolved. The CDR3 is 12 residues long. CDR1 MNHEY and CDR2 SMNVEV come from the germline V gene (reference sequence). Trimming stripped 6 bases from V and 0 bases from J, with 5 bases between. In nucleotides, the CDR3 is TGTGCCAGCAGGTCCTTGAACACTGAAGCTTTCTTT. This gives the protein CASRSLNTEAFF.

For this clone: Within the sample, other DNA sequences also encode this same CDR3. This rearrangement joins TRBV29-1 to TRBJ2-5; TRBD2 aligns across 7 bases. Germline CDR1 SQVTM, CDR2 ANQGSEA. J lost 0 bases, V lost 4 bases, and 2 bases had no gene match. The CDR3 is 13 residues long. For the CDR3, the DNA is TGCAGCGTTGGGGGGGGGTACCAAGAGACCCAGTACTTC. Protein: CSVGGGYQETQYF.

The rearrangement links TRBV28 to TRBJ2-7; TRBD2 agrees at 8 bases. Germline lookup yields CDR1 MDHEN and CDR2 SYDVKM. Unmatched junction bases numbered 12, after V lost 4 bases and J lost 4 bases. This CDR3 spans 16 amino acids. The CDR3 DNA follows: TGTGCCAGCAGTTCCCCTGCCAGCGGGAGAAAGTACGAGCAGTACTTC. Translation: CASSSPASGRKYEQYF.

This clone appeared a single time. This chain connects TRBV15 to TRBJ1-2; D unresolved. The CDR3 covers 15 residues. Trimming pared 1 base from V and 5 bases from J, leaving 14 bases between. The germline V gene has CDR1 LNHNV and CDR2 YYDKDF (reference sequence). CDR3 sequence (DNA): TGTGCCACCAGCAGAGGAACCTCCGGGAATTATGGCTACACCTTC. Protein: CATSRGTSGNYGYTF.

The table lists this clone with a count of one. V gene TRBV5-3 combines with J gene TRBJ2-1, with TRBD2 matching over 8 bases. TRBV5-3 is an open reading frame, and its role is uncertain. V shed 2 bases and J 1 base; nucleotides not matched to a gene: 5. CDR3 size: 16 residues. CDR3 coding DNA: TGTGCCAGAAGCTTAGCGGGAGAGGAGTCCTACAATGAGCAGTTCTTC. Translated, it gives CARSLAGEESYNEQFF.

The chain is built from TRBV6-6 and TRBJ1-5; D remains ambiguous. The V gene lost 0 bases and the J gene lost 3 bases, with 6 bases spanning the gap. The CDR3 contains 14 residues. CDR1 and CDR2 (germline): MNHNY, SVGAGI (reference sequence). DNA for the CDR3: TGTGCCAGCAGTTACTCGACTCTCAATCAGCCCCAGCATTTT. Amino acid sequence: CASSYSTLNQPQHF.

V usage is TRBV7-9 and J usage is TRBJ2-7; 7 bases line up with TRBD2. Germline values: CDR1 SEHNR, CDR2 FQNEAQ (reference sequence). The CDR3 consists of 15 residues. Trimming cost V 4 bases and J 2 bases; bases outside gene matches: 8. Here the CDR3 DNA reads TGTGCCAGCAGCTCCGACAGCGGGGCCACCTACGAGCAGTACTTC. Protein: CASSSDSGATYEQYF.

The chain couples TRBV6-6 to TRBJ1-2, with 8 bases identical to TRBD1. The CDR3 loop spans 13 amino acids. Germline trimming cut 5 bases from V and 5 bases from J; bases unmatched to any gene: 4. Germline-derived CDR1 and CDR2 are MNHNY and SVGAGI (reference sequence). In nucleotides, the CDR3 is TGTGCCAGCAGTCCCGGGACAGGATATGGCTACACCTTC. Translating it yields CASSPGTGYGYTF.

The rearrangement joins TRBV10-2 to TRBJ2-7; no definite D call. This CDR3 is built from 11 residues. V lost 4 bases and J lost 2, with 3 bases in between. The germline V gene encodes CDR1 WSHSY and CDR2 SAAADI. CDR3 bases: TGCGCCAGCAGTGTCACCTACGAGCAGTACTTC. This encodes CASSVTYEQYF.

The CDR3 nucleotides read TGTGCCAGCACCCCTGGCAGGGGGAATCAGCCCCAGCATTTT. Translating it yields CASTPGRGNQPQHF. The gene calls are TRBV5-8 and TRBJ1-5, with 7 bases aligning to TRBD1. V was clipped by 6 bases and J by 4 bases; unmatched bases: 7. This CDR3 is built from 14 residues. The germline V gene encodes CDR1 SGHTS and CDR2 YDEGEE.

This rearrangement joins TRBV30 to TRBJ1-1, with 12 bases identical to TRBD1. The CDR3 extends over 15 amino acids. V lost 1 base to trimming and J lost 6 bases; unmatched junction nucleotides: 6. In germline, CDR1 is GTSNPN, CDR2 SVGIG (reference sequence). This chain's CDR3 is CAWSEGQGALAEAFF. CDR3 coding DNA: TGTGCCTGGAGTGAGGGACAGGGGGCTTTGGCTGAAGCTTTCTTT.

The V call is TRBV5-1, the J call TRBJ2-1; D may be TRBD1 (5 bases). Germline V CDR1 and CDR2: SGHRS, YFSETQ. Trimming took off 4 bases at V and 6 bases at J, with 17 bases between the two ends. CDR3 length: 15 amino acids. The CDR3 reads CASSRVNQGTNEQFF. For the CDR3, the DNA is TGCGCCAGCAGCCGTGTGAACCAGGGAACCAATGAGCAGTTCTTC. The variable domain in full, completed from reference TRBV5-1 and TRBJ2-1, reads KAGVTQTPRYLIKTRGQQVTLSCSPISGHRSVSWYQQTPGQGLQFLFEYFSETQRNKGNFPGRFSGRQFSNSRSEMNVSTLELGDSALYLCASSRVNQGTNEQFFGPGTRLTVL.

The rearrangement uses TRBV6-6 and TRBJ1-2; D is unresolved. The ends were cut back, 6 bases at V and 6 bases at J, with 8 bases in the middle. This CDR3 contains 11 residues. Germline values: CDR1 MNHNY, CDR2 SVGAGI (reference sequence). The CDR3 nucleotides read TGTGCCAGCAGCGCGCGGAATGGCTACACCTTC. It translates to CASSARNGYTF.

This chain uses TRBV30 with TRBJ1-3; unclear D gene. The CDR3 is made up of 17 amino acids. Germline V gene data show CDR1 as GTSNPN and CDR2 as SVGIG (reference sequence). The ends were cut back, 0 bases at V and 0 bases at J, with 15 bases in the middle. For the CDR3, the DNA is TGTGCCTGGAGTGTAAGCAGCTACTATAGCTCTGGAAACACCATATATTTT. Protein: CAWSVSSYYSSGNTIYF. Drawing the rest from reference TRBV30 and TRBJ1-3, the complete variable domain is SQTIHQWPATLVQPVGSPLSLECTVEGTSNPNLYWYRQAAGRGLQLLFYSVGIGQISSEVPQNLSASRPQDRQFILSSKKLLLSDSGFYLCAWSVSSYYSSGNTIYFGEGSWLTVV.

This sequence joins TRBV5-1 and TRBJ1-2, with a possible D match to TRBD1 (6 bases). The CDR3 runs to 12 residues. Germline-derived CDR1 and CDR2 are SGHRS and YFSETQ. Between the trimmed V and J ends, which lost 3 bases and 6 bases, there was a span of 9 bases. The CDR3 sequence: CASSSTGDGYTF. The CDR3 bases are TGCGCCAGCAGCTCGACAGGTGATGGCTACACCTTC.

The chain employs TRBV9 and TRBJ1-2; D may be TRBD1 (5 bases). Germline CDR1 SGDLS, CDR2 YYNGEE. The germline V and J ends were trimmed by 7 bases and 7 bases, with 14 bases remaining between them. The CDR3 runs 12 residues. The CDR3 protein is CASFSGLVGYTF. The CDR3 region has the DNA TGTGCCAGCTTCTCAGGGTTGGTTGGCTACACCTTC.

The chain carries TRBV6-5 and TRBJ1-2; 7 positions match TRBD1. Germline V gives CDR1 MNHEY, CDR2 SVGAGI. Trimming at V came to 0 bases and at J to 7 bases, leaving 5 bases not matched to a gene. The CDR3 has 14 residues. The CDR3 bases are TGTGCCAGCAGTTACTCAGGGACAGCTTCTGGCTACACCTTC. It translates to CASSYSGTASGYTF.

In its sample, this clone was seen a few times. V gene TRBV13 combines with J gene TRBJ2-7; D uncertain. This CDR3 comprises 12 residues. The germline V and J ends were trimmed by 5 bases and 7 bases, with 12 bases remaining between them. The germline V gene has CDR1 PRHDT and CDR2 FYEKMQ (reference sequence). CDR3: CASSHPSREQYF. CDR3 bases: TGTGCCAGCAGCCACCCCTCGAGGGAGCAGTACTTC.